The 25 T cell receptor beta chains below come from one sample, sequenced in a study of sequential checkpoint blockade in melanoma. Specified treatment: randomized to nivolumab then ipilimumab (arm A) or the reverse (arm B). Sequencing was performed with immunoSEQ multiplex PCR; in TCRdb, only in-frame clones are kept and a portion is missing. Of 15,000 to 20,000 clones listed, 50% to 65% were seen once; the top ten hold approximately 18%. This specimen was CD8+ T cells sorted from blood (inferred from file names), taken from a patient given nivolumab and ipilimumab in sequence. These receptors came from a human donor with melanoma.

The gene calls are TRBV9 and TRBJ2-1; 7 bases match TRBD2. The CDR3 spans 17 residues. V lost 4 bases and J lost 8; bases outside the gene matches: 18. In germline, CDR1 is SGDLS, CDR2 YYNGEE. This chain's CDR3 is CASSPHPGGLRTHEQFF. The CDR3 DNA reads TGTGCCAGCAGCCCTCACCCCGGGGGACTACGAACCCATGAGCAGTTCTTC.

This chain links TRBV4-1 with TRBJ2-1, with 7 bases matching TRBD2. Germline CDR1 is MGHRA and CDR2 is YSYEKL. V shed 0 bases and J 2 bases; nucleotides not matched to a gene: 4. The CDR3 covers 16 residues. CDR3 in DNA: TGCGCCAGCAGCCAAGAAGGAGCGGGGCCCTACAATGAGCAGTTCTTC. This translates into CASSQEGAGPYNEQFF.

The chain has TRBV30 and TRBJ1-1, with D unresolved. From germline, CDR1 is GTSNPN and CDR2 SVGIG (reference sequence). This CDR3 comprises 13 residues. With 2 bases removed from V and 3 bases from J, the gap between germline ends came to 10 bases. CDR3 region: CAWSNVGHTEAFF. The CDR3 DNA is TGTGCCTGGAGTAACGTGGGCCACACTGAAGCTTTCTTT.

This chain joins TRBV9 and TRBJ2-1; no clear D. Germline V lookup: CDR1 SGDLS, CDR2 YYNGEE. The CDR3 length is 14 residues. V shed 0 bases and J shed 5 bases, with 9 bases lying between them. For the CDR3, the DNA is TGTGCCAGCAGCGTAGGCGGAACTCACAATGAGCAGTTCTTC. Translating gives CASSVGGTHNEQFF.

To note about this clone: Since a much larger clone is just one base distant, this may be a read error. This sequence joins TRBV5-6 and TRBJ2-7; 8 bases are a match to TRBD1. The ends lost 4 bases at V and 2 bases at J; junction bases unmatched: 5. Germline values: CDR1 SGHDT, CDR2 YYEEEE. This CDR3 comprises 14 residues. The CDR3 loop reads CASSQEQGAYEQYF. The CDR3 DNA sequence: TGTGCCAGCAGCCAAGAACAGGGGGCCTACGAGCAGTACTTC.

The genes are TRBV2 and TRBJ2-7; D is uncertain. Germline CDR1 reads SNHLY; CDR2 reads FYNNEI. Trimming left V 4 bases short and J 3 bases short, with 7 bases between. The CDR3 has 12 amino acids. CDR3 loop: CASSVSDYEQYF. CDR3 nucleotide sequence: TGTGCCAGCAGTGTCTCAGACTACGAGCAGTACTTC.

Comments on this clone: Other DNA sequences in this sample translate to the same CDR3. V is TRBV27 and J is TRBJ1-1; D not certain. The CDR3 contains 16 residues. Deletions cut 2 bases from V and 4 bases from J, with 17 bases between. Germline lookup yields CDR1 MNHEY and CDR2 SMNVEV (reference sequence). CDR3 in DNA: TGTGCCAGCAGTTTAAGTCAACCCGGGGAAGGCACTGAAGCTTTCTTT. This gives the protein CASSLSQPGEGTEAFF.

This clone was counted a few times. The gene calls are TRBV21-1 and TRBJ2-5; the table's D call of TRBD1 was not tested on the DNA. TRBV21-1 is classified as a pseudogene. This CDR3 has 15 residues. The CDR3, as DNA: TGTGCCAGCAGCAAAGGGCCAGGGTACCAAGAGACCCAGTACTTC. This encodes CASSKGPGYQETQYF.

The V and J genes are TRBV5-3 and TRBJ2-7, with 9 nucleotides matching TRBD1. TRBV5-3 has ORF status, its function being uncertain. The CDR3 runs to 15 residues. The ends lost 8 bases at V and 5 bases at J; junction bases unmatched: 14. CDR3 nucleotides: TGTGCCAGCAGCGATTACTACAGGGGGCAGAACGAGCAGTACTTC. Amino acids: CASSDYYRGQNEQYF.

The CDR3 nucleotides read TGTGCCAGCAGCTTGGTGGGGCCGAACACTGAAGCTTTCTTT. Encoded protein: CASSLVGPNTEAFF. The chain combines TRBV5-5 with TRBJ1-1, with a weak D call TRBD1 (5 bases). The germline CDR1 and CDR2 sequences are SGHKS and YYEKEE (reference sequence). The length of the CDR3 is 14 residues. Trimming took 0 bases from V and 1 from J, leaving 7 bases between them.

Only a few counts were recorded for this clone. The J gene is TRBJ1-5, the V gene TRBV19; 7 bases fit TRBD1. Germline V gives CDR1 LNHDA, CDR2 SQIVND (reference sequence). With 7 bases clipped from V and 6 bases from J, the junction kept 6 bases outside the gene matches. CDR3 length: 13 residues. In nucleotides, the CDR3 is TGTGCCAGTACCCAGACAGGGACTCAGCCCCAGCATTTT. This gives the protein CASTQTGTQPQHF. The whole variable domain, remainder taken from reference TRBV19 and TRBJ1-5, is DGGITQSPKYLFRKEGQNVTLSCEQNLNHDAMYWYRQDPGQGLRLIYYSQIVNDFQKGDIAEGYSVSREKKESFPLTVTSAQKNPTAFYLCASTQTGTQPQHFGDGTRLSIL.

The chain combines TRBV28 with TRBJ1-1; 9 bases map to TRBD1. This CDR3 has 17 amino acids. V gave up 4 bases and J gave up 2 bases; unmatched junction bases: 11. CDR1 and CDR2 from the germline V gene are MDHEN and SYDVKM. For the CDR3, the DNA is TGTGCCAGCAGTTCCGATACAGGGGGCTTCATAAACACTGAAGCTTTCTTT. Translating gives CASSSDTGGFINTEAFF.

The rearrangement uses TRBV7-9 and TRBJ1-1, with 8 bases that match TRBD1. The CDR3 length is 15 residues. V shed 10 bases and J 4 bases; nucleotides not matched to a gene: 14. Per the germline V gene, CDR1 is SEHNR and CDR2 is FQNEAQ (reference sequence). The CDR3 protein is CAILGQEMGSTEAFF. Here the CDR3 DNA reads TGTGCCATCCTGGGACAGGAGATGGGAAGCACTGAAGCTTTCTTT.

The chain recombines TRBV27 with TRBJ2-1; 10 nucleotides match TRBD2. CDR3 size: 15 residues. The germline V gene has CDR1 MNHEY and CDR2 SMNVEV (reference sequence). The V segment lost 5 bases and the J segment 5 bases; nucleotides outside the gene matches: 6. CDR3 sequence (DNA): TGTGCCAGCAGTCCTGGGACTAGCGCCCACAATGAGCAGTTCTTC. It yields the protein CASSPGTSAHNEQFF.

The chain employs TRBV6-1 and TRBJ2-4; D is possibly TRBD2 (7 bases). Germline CDR1 MNHNS, CDR2 SASEGT. The CDR3 consists of 17 residues. Deletions cut 0 bases from V and 0 bases from J, with 12 bases between. CDR3 protein: CASSEAGGGAAKNIQYF. DNA for the CDR3: TGTGCCAGCAGTGAAGCGGGGGGGGGCGCAGCCAAAAACATTCAGTACTTC.

This clone was counted only a few times. This chain uses TRBV10-3 with TRBJ2-1; no firm D call. Germline CDR1 and CDR2: ENHRY and SYGVKD. V dropped 4 bases and J dropped 1 base, with 20 bases sitting between them. The CDR3 is 18 amino acids. The CDR3 region is CAISGVYTNLGSYNEQFF. CDR3 DNA sequence: TGTGCCATCAGTGGCGTATATACCAACCTAGGATCCTACAATGAGCAGTTCTTC.

This chain uses TRBV4-2 with TRBJ1-1; TRBD1 is a possible D gene (5 bases). The CDR3 is made up of 12 amino acids. Germline-derived CDR1 and CDR2 are LGHNA and YNFKEQ. V shed 8 bases and J shed 1 base, with 8 bases lying between them. CDR3 nucleotides: TGTGCCAGCGATACAGGGAACACTGAAGCTTTCTTT. Translating it yields CASDTGNTEAFF.

The CDR3 sequence: CASSSQLQPSGENTGELFF. In DNA, the CDR3 is TGTGCCAGCAGCTCGCAACTCCAGCCTAGCGGGGAGAACACCGGGGAGCTGTTTTTT. This chain links TRBV7-7 with TRBJ2-2; 9 bases match TRBD2. CDR1 is SSHAT and CDR2 is FNYEAQ in the germline V gene (reference sequence). Trimming removed 4 bases from V and 1 base from J; junction bases left unmatched: 13. This CDR3 comprises 19 residues.

The gene calls are TRBV6-5 and TRBJ2-3; D may be TRBD1 (5 bases). This CDR3 region has 13 residues. Trimming stripped 6 bases from V and 6 bases from J, with 13 bases between. Germline assignment: CDR1 MNHEY and CDR2 SVGAGI. CDR3 residues: CASSLPGSDTQYF. The CDR3 region has the DNA TGTGCCAGCAGCCTGCCAGGGTCGGATACGCAGTATTTT.

V and J are TRBV7-9 and TRBJ2-1; maybe TRBD1 (5 bases). The CDR3 sequence is 17 residues long. CDR1 SEHNR and CDR2 FQNEAQ come from the germline V gene (reference sequence). Trimming removed 4 bases from V and 6 bases from J, with 22 bases in between. The CDR3 region is CASSSTWGGQLANEQFF. Written as DNA, the CDR3 is TGTGCCAGCAGCTCGACGTGGGGCGGCCAATTGGCCAATGAGCAGTTCTTC. The variable domain in full, with the rest retrieved from reference TRBV7-9 and TRBJ2-1, is DTGVSQNPRHKITKRGQNVTFRCDPISEHNRLYWYRQTLGQGPEFLTYFQNEAQLEKSRLLSDRFSAERPKGSFSTLEIQRTEQGDSAMYLCASSSTWGGQLANEQFFGPGTRLTVL.

The chain recombines TRBV6-1 with TRBJ1-1, with D possibly being TRBD1 (6 bases). Trimming removed 5 bases from V and 0 bases from J, with 10 bases in between. There are 14 residues in the CDR3. Germline CDR1 and CDR2: MNHNS and SASEGT. CDR3 sequence: CASSLTGLNTEAFF. The DNA for the CDR3 is TGTGCCAGCAGTTTAACAGGGTTGAACACTGAAGCTTTCTTT.

The chain links TRBV15 to TRBJ2-5; D is undetermined. Trimming cost V 1 base and J 2 bases, with 8 bases left between them. Germline lookup yields CDR1 LNHNV and CDR2 YYDKDF (reference sequence). This CDR3 is built from 14 residues. CDR3 DNA: TGTGCCACCAGCAGAGTTTCACAGCAAGAGACCCAGTACTTC. It specifies CATSRVSQQETQYF.

This chain connects TRBV7-8 to TRBJ2-1; D may be TRBD2 (5 bases). CDR1 SGHVS and CDR2 FQNEAQ come from the germline V gene. The CDR3 extends over 15 amino acids. The V end was cut by 1 base, the J end by 0 bases, with 7 bases between. This CDR3 is CASSLVGSSYNEQFF. The CDR3 nucleotides are TGTGCCAGCAGCTTAGTAGGGAGCTCCTACAATGAGCAGTTCTTC.

This clone was seen a few times. The chain uses TRBV7-6 and TRBJ2-7; D ambiguous. The germline gives CDR1 SGHVS, CDR2 FNYEAQ. This CDR3 spans 11 amino acids. V was shortened by 5 bases and J by 0 bases, with 2 bases between the two germline ends. In DNA, the CDR3 is TGTGCCAGCAGCCTCTCCTACGAGCAGTACTTC. It codes for CASSLSYEQYF.

Only one count was recorded for this clone. This chain uses TRBV19 with TRBJ2-1, with 8 bases matching TRBD2. The junction had 2 bases not matched to a gene; V was cut back by 4 bases and J by 6 bases. Germline values: CDR1 LNHDA, CDR2 SQIVND (reference sequence). CDR3 size: 13 residues. The CDR3: CASSSGRSNEQFF. The CDR3 DNA follows: TGTGCCAGTAGTAGCGGGAGGTCCAATGAGCAGTTCTTC.